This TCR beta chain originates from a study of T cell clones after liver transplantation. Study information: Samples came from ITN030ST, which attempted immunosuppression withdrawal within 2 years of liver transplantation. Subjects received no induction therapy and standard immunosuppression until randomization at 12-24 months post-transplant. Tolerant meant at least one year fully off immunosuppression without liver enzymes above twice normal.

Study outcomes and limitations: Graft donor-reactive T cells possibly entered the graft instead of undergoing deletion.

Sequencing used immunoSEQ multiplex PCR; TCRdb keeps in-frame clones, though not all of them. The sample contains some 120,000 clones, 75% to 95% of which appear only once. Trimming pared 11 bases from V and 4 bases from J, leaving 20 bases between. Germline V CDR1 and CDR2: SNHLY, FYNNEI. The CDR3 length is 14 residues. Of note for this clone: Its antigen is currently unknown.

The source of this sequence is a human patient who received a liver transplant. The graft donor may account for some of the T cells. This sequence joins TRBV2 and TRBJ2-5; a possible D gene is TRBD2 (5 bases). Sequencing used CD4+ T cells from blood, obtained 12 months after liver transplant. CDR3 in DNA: TGTGCCGGGTCTCGGACTCGGGCGGGAGAGACCCAGTACTTC. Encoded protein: CAGSRTRAGETQYF. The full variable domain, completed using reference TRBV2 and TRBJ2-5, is EPEVTQTPSHQVTQMGQEVILRCVPISNHLYFYWYRQILGQKVEFLVSFYNNEISEKSEIFDDQFSVERPDGSNFTLKIRSTKLEDSAMYFCAGSRTRAGETQYFGPGTRLLVL.